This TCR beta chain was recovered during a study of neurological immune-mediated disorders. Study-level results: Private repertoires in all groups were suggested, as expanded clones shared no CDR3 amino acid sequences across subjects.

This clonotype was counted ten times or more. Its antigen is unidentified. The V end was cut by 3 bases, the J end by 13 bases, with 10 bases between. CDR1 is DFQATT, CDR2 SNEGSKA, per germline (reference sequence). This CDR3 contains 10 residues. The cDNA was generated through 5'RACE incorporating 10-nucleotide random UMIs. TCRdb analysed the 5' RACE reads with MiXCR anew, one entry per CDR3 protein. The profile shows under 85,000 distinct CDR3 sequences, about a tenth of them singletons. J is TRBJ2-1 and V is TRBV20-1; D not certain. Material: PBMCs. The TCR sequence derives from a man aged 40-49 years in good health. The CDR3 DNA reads TGCAGTGCTAGTCCGGACGACCAGTTCTTC. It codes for CSASPDDQFF.